The entry that follows covers one T cell receptor beta chain sequence. Its antigen is undetermined. With 4 bases removed from V and 0 bases from J, the gap between germline ends came to 16 bases. This CDR3 contains 17 residues. Germline values: CDR1 MGHRA, CDR2 YSYEKL. TCRdb's table, derived via immunoSEQ multiplex PCR, lists solely in-frame clones and lacks some. Of roughly 100,000 clones listed, 90% are singletons. These data belong to a study of T cell responses to AZD1222 COVID-19 vaccine. Study conclusions and caveats: At study baseline, merely six AZD1222 recipients were seropositive.

Sequencing used peripheral blood, obtained 28 days after the second AZD1222 dose. The J gene is TRBJ1-3, the V gene TRBV4-1; D is possibly TRBD1 (6 bases). The source of this sequence is an adult who received the AZD1222 COVID-19 vaccine. In DNA form, the CDR3 reads TGCGCCAGCAGCCGGCAAGGGGGGCAGCCCTCTGGAAACACCATATATTTT. Protein sequence: CASSRQGGQPSGNTIYF.